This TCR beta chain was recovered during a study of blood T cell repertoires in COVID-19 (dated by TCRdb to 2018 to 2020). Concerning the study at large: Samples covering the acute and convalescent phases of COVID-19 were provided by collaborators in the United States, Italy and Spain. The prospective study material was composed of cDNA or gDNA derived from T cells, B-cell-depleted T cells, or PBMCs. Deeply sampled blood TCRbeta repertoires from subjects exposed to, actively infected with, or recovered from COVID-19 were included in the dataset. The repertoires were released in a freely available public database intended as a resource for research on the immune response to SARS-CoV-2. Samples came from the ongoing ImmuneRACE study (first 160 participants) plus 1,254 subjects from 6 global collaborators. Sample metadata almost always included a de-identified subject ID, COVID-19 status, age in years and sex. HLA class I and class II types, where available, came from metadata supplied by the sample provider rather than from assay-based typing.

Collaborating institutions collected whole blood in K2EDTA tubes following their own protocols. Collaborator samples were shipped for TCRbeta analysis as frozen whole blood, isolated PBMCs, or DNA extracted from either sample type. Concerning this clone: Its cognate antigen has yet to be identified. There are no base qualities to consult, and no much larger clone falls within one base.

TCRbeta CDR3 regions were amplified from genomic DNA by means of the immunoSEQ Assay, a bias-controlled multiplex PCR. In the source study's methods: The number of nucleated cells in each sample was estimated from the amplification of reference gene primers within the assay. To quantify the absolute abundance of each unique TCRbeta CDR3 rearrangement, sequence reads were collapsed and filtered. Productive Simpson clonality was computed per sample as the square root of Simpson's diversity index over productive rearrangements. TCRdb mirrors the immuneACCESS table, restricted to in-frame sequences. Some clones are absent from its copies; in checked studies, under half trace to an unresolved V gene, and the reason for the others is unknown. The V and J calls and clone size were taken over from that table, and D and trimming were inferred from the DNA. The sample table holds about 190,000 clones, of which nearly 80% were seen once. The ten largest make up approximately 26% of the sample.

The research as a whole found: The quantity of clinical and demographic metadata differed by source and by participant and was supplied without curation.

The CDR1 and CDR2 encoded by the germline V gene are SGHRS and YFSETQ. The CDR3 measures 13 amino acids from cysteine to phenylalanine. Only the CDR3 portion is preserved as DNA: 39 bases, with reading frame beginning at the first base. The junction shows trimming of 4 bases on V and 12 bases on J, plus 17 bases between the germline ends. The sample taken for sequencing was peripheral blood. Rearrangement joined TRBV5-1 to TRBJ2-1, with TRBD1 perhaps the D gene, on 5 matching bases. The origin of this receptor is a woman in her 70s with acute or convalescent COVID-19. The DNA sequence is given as TGCGCCAGCAGCCAAGACTCAGGGTTGGGGCAGTTCTTC. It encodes CASSQDSGLGQFF.